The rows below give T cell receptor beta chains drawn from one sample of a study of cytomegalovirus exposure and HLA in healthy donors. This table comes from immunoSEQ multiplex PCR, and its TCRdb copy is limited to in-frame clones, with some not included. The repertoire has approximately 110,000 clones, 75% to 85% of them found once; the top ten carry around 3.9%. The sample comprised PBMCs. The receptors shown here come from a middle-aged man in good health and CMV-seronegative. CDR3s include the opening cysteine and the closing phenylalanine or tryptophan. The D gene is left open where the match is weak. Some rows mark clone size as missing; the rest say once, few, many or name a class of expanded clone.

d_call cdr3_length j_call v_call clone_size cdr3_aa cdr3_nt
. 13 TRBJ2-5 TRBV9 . CASSVRAQETQYF TGTGCCAGCAGCGTCAGGGCCCAAGAGACCCAGTACTTC
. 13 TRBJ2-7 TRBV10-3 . CAISESGAYEQYF TGTGCCATCAGTGAGTCAGGGGCCTACGAGCAGTACTTC
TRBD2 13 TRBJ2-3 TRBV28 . CASSLGGVDTQYF TGTGCCAGCAGTTTGGGAGGGGTAGATACGCAGTATTTT
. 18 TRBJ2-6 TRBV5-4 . CASSPMTGFFSGANVLTF TGTGCCAGCAGCCCTATGACAGGATTCTTCTCTGGGGCCAACGTCCTGACTTTC
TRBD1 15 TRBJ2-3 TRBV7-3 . CASSQGQGRTDTQYF TGTGCCAGCAGCCAAGGACAGGGTAGAACAGATACGCAGTATTTT
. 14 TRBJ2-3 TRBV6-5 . CASSSRSSDTSQYF TGTGCCAGCAGTTCGAGAAGCTCTGATACGTCGCAGTATTTT
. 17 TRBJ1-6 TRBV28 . CASSSGEESSYNSPLHF TGTGCCAGCAGTTCAGGGGAAGAGAGCTCCTATAATTCACCCCTCCACTTT
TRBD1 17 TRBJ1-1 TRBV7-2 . CASSAREGQRTNTEAFF TGTGCCAGCAGCGCCAGAGAGGGACAGAGAACGAACACTGAAGCTTTCTTT
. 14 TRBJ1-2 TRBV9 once CASTLQTGVDGYTF TGTGCCAGCACCCTCCAAACGGGGGTGGACGGCTACACCTTC
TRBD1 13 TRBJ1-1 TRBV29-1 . CSVEATGVSEAFF TGCAGCGTTGAAGCTACAGGGGTTTCCGAGGCTTTCTTT
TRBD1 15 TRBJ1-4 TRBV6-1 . CASRARQGLGEKLFF TGTGCCAGCAGGGCCCGACAGGGGCTGGGGGAAAAACTGTTTTTT
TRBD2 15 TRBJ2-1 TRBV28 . CASSASGESYNEQFF TGTGCCAGCAGCGCGAGCGGGGAGTCCTACAATGAGCAGTTCTTC
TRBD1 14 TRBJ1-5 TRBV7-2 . CASSLTGRRGPQHF TGTGCCAGCAGCTTGACAGGGCGACGTGGGCCCCAGCATTTT
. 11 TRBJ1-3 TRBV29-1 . CSGGERNTIYF TGCAGCGGGGGGGAGAGAAACACCATATATTTT
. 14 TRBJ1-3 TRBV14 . CASGQISSGNTIYF TGTGCCAGCGGACAGATCAGCTCTGGAAACACCATATATTTT
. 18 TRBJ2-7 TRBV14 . CASSEISVFRGSSYEQYF TGTGCCAGCAGTGAAATATCGGTGTTCCGGGGAAGCTCCTACGAGCAGTACTTC